The next 5 T cell receptor beta chains were all read from a single sample in a study of breast tumors, draining lymph nodes, adjacent tissues. From the multiplex PCR reads, TCRdb called clonotypes with MiXCR, one entry per CDR3 protein. The sample lists around 230,000 distinct CDR3 sequences, approximately 31% occurring once. The lymph nodes were axillary draining lymph nodes from breast cancer patients. What was sequenced was axillary lymph node tissue. The receptors here all came from a female donor with breast cancer. Some clones in this sample may be carry-over from other donors' samples.

This clonotype was picked up many times. V is TRBV6-1 and J is TRBJ2-7; 12 positions agree with TRBD1. The junction had 5 bases not matched to a gene; V was cut back by 3 bases and J by 5 bases. The CDR3 has 15 amino acids. In germline, CDR1 is MNHNS, CDR2 SASEGT. CDR3 region: CASSDPRDRGHEQYF. In DNA, the CDR3 is TGTGCCAGCAGTGACCCTCGGGACAGGGGGCACGAGCAGTACTTC.

This clonotype was detected ten times or more. V and J are TRBV6-1 and TRBJ2-5; 12 nucleotides align to TRBD2. Per the germline V gene, CDR1 is MNHNS and CDR2 is SASEGT. Trimming removed 1 base from V and 5 bases from J; junction bases left unmatched: 8. The CDR3 is made up of 17 amino acids. The CDR3 bases are TGTGCCAGCAGTGAAGGTTCTACTAGCGGGAGGCGGGAGACCCAGTACTTC. It is translated as CASSEGSTSGRRETQYF.

In this sample, this clonotype turned up many times. J is TRBJ2-5 and V is TRBV6-5; D is possibly TRBD2 (5 bases). V lost 8 bases to trimming and J lost 4 bases, with 11 bases between them. This CDR3 region has 12 residues. CDR1 and CDR2 from the germline V gene are MNHEY and SVGAGI. CDR3 protein: CASGNRGETQYF. The CDR3 nucleotides are TGTGCCAGCGGGAATCGGGGAGAGACCCAGTACTTC.

This rearrangement joins TRBV20-1 to TRBJ1-5; a weak D match, TRBD1 (6 bases). CDR1 and CDR2 (germline): DFQATT, SNEGSKA (reference sequence). The CDR3 runs 14 residues. V lost 5 bases and J 9 bases, leaving 20 bases between the germline ends. In DNA, the CDR3 is TGCAGTGCTGAGAGGGGGACCGGGTATCCGCCCCAGCATTTT. As protein: CSAERGTGYPPQHF.

This clonotype was picked up many times. The chain links TRBV29-1 to TRBJ2-2; TRBD1 might be the D (5 bases). This CDR3 comprises 11 residues. CDR1 is SQVTM and CDR2 is ANQGSEA in the germline V gene. V was clipped by 6 bases and J by 6 bases, with 8 bases between them. The CDR3 DNA follows: TGCAGCGTGCAGGGTTCCGGGGAGCTGTTTTTT. Protein: CSVQGSGELFF.